A single sample is the source of the 31 T cell receptor beta chains below, sequenced in a study of tumor-infiltrating lymphocytes in oesophageal squamous cell carcinoma (dated by TCRdb to between 2015 and 2016). Receptors were amplified or captured by PCR. The data were produced on an Illumina HiSeq 2000. Starting from the raw public reads, TCRdb applied fastp trimming at Q25, assembled clones with MiXCR and retained in-frame beta chains. Under each unique CDR3 protein, matching rows form one entry showing the most common genes and DNA. The sample table records 8,000 to 13,000 distinct CDR3 sequences; about 64% of these occur just once. 26% of the sample lies in the top ten. Material: esophageal tumor tissue. These receptors all stem from a female donor with esophageal squamous cell carcinoma.

CDR3 sequence (DNA): TGTGCCAGTTCCCGCGGGGCTAGCACAGATACGCAGTATTTT. This encodes CASSRGASTDTQYF. This rearrangement joins TRBV7-2 to TRBJ2-3, with a possible D match to TRBD2 (6 bases). This CDR3 comprises 14 residues. In germline, CDR1 is SGHTA, CDR2 FQGNSA. With 9 bases removed from V and 0 bases from J, the gap between germline ends came to 13 bases.

On this clonotype itself: One end of the junction varies from germline; a read error may be responsible. This sequence joins TRBV7-6 and TRBJ2-5, with TRBD1 matching over 9 bases. CDR1 SGHVS and CDR2 FNYEAQ come from the germline V gene. This CDR3 is built from 15 residues. The CDR3 reads CASSLGQGQQETQYF. The CDR3 DNA follows: TGTGCTAGCAGCTTAGGACAGGGGCAACAAGAGACCCAGTACTTC.

This clonotype was observed a handful of times. The chain combines TRBV7-3 with TRBJ2-5; D may be TRBD2 (6 bases). The J call may not be correct, given that the DNA end is closer to TRBJ2-1. In germline, CDR1 is SGHTA, CDR2 FQGTGA. The CDR3 totals 13 residues. The CDR3 DNA sequence: TGTGCCAGCAGCCCCCCCGGGGGCAATGAGCAGTTCTTC. Encoded protein: CASSPPGGNEQFF.

This clonotype appeared a few times. The chain has TRBV7-2 and TRBJ2-3; D gene uncertain. CDR1 is SGHTA and CDR2 is FQGNSA in the germline V gene. Trimming took 1 base from V and 4 from J, leaving 6 bases between them. The CDR3 runs to 13 residues. CDR3 residues: CASSLDAADTQYF. The CDR3 DNA reads as TGTGCCAGCAGCTTAGACGCGGCAGATACGCAGTATTTT.

V and J are TRBV7-2 and TRBJ2-1; D remains unclear. With the DNA end fitting TRBJ2-7 better, the J assignment may be wrong. In germline, CDR1 is SGHTA, CDR2 FQGNSA. CDR3 size: 12 residues. Written as DNA, the CDR3 is TGTGCCAGCAGCGCCCCCCCCTACGAGCAGTACTTC. This encodes CASSAPPYEQYF.

This clonotype was observed once. The J gene is TRBJ2-1, the V gene TRBV7-3, with D perhaps assigned TRBD1 or TRBD2 (5 bases each). The J call may be incorrect, as the DNA end agrees better with TRBJ2-5. The germline CDR1 and CDR2 sequences are SGHTA and FQGTGA. This CDR3 contains 15 residues. The CDR3 loop reads CASSFGQARGETQYF. The CDR3, as DNA: TGTGCCAGCAGCTTCGGGCAGGCGAGGGGAGAGACCCAGTACTTC.

The table lists this clonotype with many counts. The rearrangement uses TRBV2 and TRBJ1-1; possible D gene TRBD1, 6 bases. The germline CDR1 and CDR2 sequences are SNHLY and FYNNEI. The V gene lost 4 bases and the J gene lost 5 bases, with 17 bases spanning the gap. The CDR3 runs to 15 residues. This CDR3 reads CASSGAPGAHTEAFF. CDR3 DNA: TGTGCCAGCAGTGGGGCCCCAGGGGCGCATACTGAAGCTTTCTTT.

CDR3 in amino acids: CASSLLYNEQFF. CDR3 in DNA: TGTGCCAGCAGCTTATTATACAATGAGCAGTTCTTC. The genes are TRBV7-2 and TRBJ2-1; D ambiguous. This CDR3 is 12 amino acids long. The V and J ends lost 2 bases and 4 bases respectively, with 3 bases between them. CDR1 is SGHTA and CDR2 is FQGNSA in the germline V gene.

The chain carries TRBV7-6 and TRBJ1-1; D might be TRBD1 (6 bases). V was trimmed by 2 bases and J by 3 bases, leaving 16 bases between them. Germline CDR1 is SGHVS and CDR2 is FNYEAQ. This CDR3 is built from 16 residues. For the CDR3, the DNA is TGTGCCAGCAGCTTATTTGGTGGCAGGGGAGACACTGAAGCTTTCTTT. Translation gives CASSLFGGRGDTEAFF. The entire variable domain, with the rest obtained from reference TRBV7-6 and TRBJ1-1, is as follows: GAGVSQSPRYKVTKRGQDVALRCDPISGHVSLYWYRQALGQGPEFLTYFNYEAQQDKSGLPNDRFSAERPEGSISTLTIQRTEQRDSAMYRCASSLFGGRGDTEAFFGQGTRLTVV.

The chain joins TRBV6-5 to TRBJ2-1, with 13 bases fitting TRBD2. The assigned J gene may be wrong: the sequence end matches TRBJ2-7 better. The CDR3 contains 15 residues. Germline-derived CDR1 and CDR2 are MNHEY and SVGAGI. The CDR3 region has the DNA TGTGCCAGCAGTCCCAGGACTAGCGGGAGTCATACGCAGTACTTC. Translation gives CASSPRTSGSHTQYF.

The chain employs TRBV7-6 and TRBJ2-3; 10 bases line up with TRBD2. Germline V gene data show CDR1 as SGHVS and CDR2 as FNYEAQ. This CDR3 is built from 18 residues. After removal of 5 bases from V and 3 bases from J, the junction contained 14 bases not matched to a gene. The CDR3 loop is CASSPRLTGTSATDTQYF. CDR3 sequence (DNA): TGTGCCAGCAGCCCGCGACTCACCGGGACTAGCGCGACAGATACGCAGTATTTT.

The chain uses TRBV7-8 and TRBJ2-4, with D possibly matching TRBD1 (5 bases). The J call may be incorrect, as the DNA end agrees better with TRBJ2-5. CDR3 size: 14 residues. Germline V gene data show CDR1 as SGHVS and CDR2 as FQNEAQ. DNA for the CDR3: TGTGCCAGCAGTCCTCAGGGATCCGGTGAGACCCAGTACTTC. Protein sequence: CASSPQGSGETQYF.

This clonotype showed up just a few times. J is TRBJ2-3 and V is TRBV6-6; D possibly uses TRBD1 or TRBD2 (5 bases each). CDR3 size: 14 residues. Germline values: CDR1 MNHNY, CDR2 SVGAGI (reference sequence). The V gene lost 7 bases and the J gene lost 0 bases, with 11 bases spanning the gap. The CDR3 loop is CASTRGGSTDTQYF. The CDR3 DNA is TGTGCCAGCACCCGGGGCGGGAGCACAGATACGCAGTATTTT.

The V call is TRBV7-2, the J call TRBJ2-5, with 10 bases lining up with TRBD2. J lost 5 bases, V lost 0 bases, and 9 bases had no gene match. Germline CDR1 is SGHTA and CDR2 is FQGNSA. The CDR3 is made up of 17 amino acids. CDR3 DNA: TGTGCCAGCAGCTTAGCGCTATCTAGCGGGAGTAGGGAGACCCAGTACTTC. Translated, it gives CASSLALSSGSRETQYF.

This clonotype ranks as medium-sized. This chain connects TRBV5-4 to TRBJ2-5; 10 nucleotides agree with TRBD2. CDR3 size: 17 residues. CDR1 SGHNT and CDR2 YYREEE come from the germline V gene (reference sequence). The J segment lost 5 bases and the V segment lost 4 bases, leaving 14 bases of the junction unmatched. CDR3 DNA: TGTGCCAGCAGCCCCGGAGAAAGCGGGAGGGCAGGGGAGACCCAGTACTTC. Its protein is CASSPGESGRAGETQYF.

The V call is TRBV7-2, the J call TRBJ2-5, with D possibly matching TRBD2 (5 bases). The J call may be in error: the DNA end matches TRBJ2-1 better. CDR3 length: 15 residues. Germline CDR1 and CDR2: SGHTA and FQGNSA. The CDR3 nucleotides read TGTGCCAGCAGCTTACGGGATAACTCCTACAATGAGCAGTTCTTC. Protein sequence: CASSLRDNSYNEQFF.

This clonotype has more than one count but fewer than ten. The chain employs TRBV7-2 and TRBJ2-4; TRBD2 matches at 11 bases. The DNA end lines up better with TRBJ2-7; the J call may be wrong. The CDR3 extends over 14 amino acids. From germline, CDR1 is SGHTA and CDR2 FQGNSA. The CDR3 reads CASSFTSGSYEQYF. The CDR3 DNA follows: TGTGCCAGCAGCTTCACTAGCGGGAGCTACGAGCAGTACTTC.

The rearrangement uses TRBV7-2 and TRBJ2-1, with TRBD2 matching 7 bases. The end of the DNA fits TRBJ2-7 better, so the J call may be wrong. Germline loops: CDR1 SGHTA, CDR2 FQGNSA. CDR3 length: 15 amino acids. CDR3 sequence reads: CASSLLRDYRHEQYF. The CDR3 nucleotides read TGTGCCAGCAGCTTGCTCCGGGACTACCGTCATGAGCAGTACTTC.

CDR3 in amino acids: CASSFRENEQFF. The DNA for the CDR3 is TGTGCCAGCAGTTTCAGGGAAAATGAGCAGTTCTTC. This chain joins TRBV28 and TRBJ2-1; TRBD1 is a possible D gene (5 bases). Per germline, CDR1 MDHEN and CDR2 SYDVKM. The germline V and J ends were trimmed by 3 bases and 7 bases, with 7 bases remaining between them. This CDR3 has 12 residues. Filled out from reference TRBV28 and TRBJ2-1, the complete variable domain reads DVKVTQSSRYLVKRTGEKVFLECVQDMDHENMFWYRQDPGLGLRLIYFSYDVKMKEKGDIPEGYSVSREKKERFSLILESASTNQTSMYLCASSFRENEQFFGPGTRLTVL.

By sample share, this clonotype is medium-sized (0.01 to 0.1%). This chain connects TRBV7-9 to TRBJ2-3, with D perhaps matching TRBD2 (7 bases). This CDR3 has 14 residues. V was clipped by 5 bases and J by 6 bases, with 15 bases between them. Germline V gene data show CDR1 as SEHNR and CDR2 as FQNEAQ (reference sequence). The CDR3 nucleotides read TGTGCCAGCAGCACTAGGGGGGGAGGGGATACGCAGTATTTT. Translated, it gives CASSTRGGGDTQYF.

The chain employs TRBV12-5 and TRBJ2-3; TRBD1 aligns across 8 bases. TRBJ2-1 explains the end of the DNA better; the J call may be wrong. CDR3 length equals 16 residues. Looked up from germline, CDR1 is LGHNT and CDR2 is FRNRAP. This chain's CDR3 is CASGGGWTGSYNEQFF. The CDR3, as DNA: TGTGCTAGTGGTGGAGGCTGGACAGGGTCCTACAATGAGCAGTTCTTC.

This clonotype was counted ten times or more. The genes are TRBV11-1 and TRBJ2-5; perhaps TRBD1 as D (5 bases). Trimming took off 1 base at V and 5 bases at J, with 11 bases between the two ends. The germline V gene encodes CDR1 SGHAT and CDR2 FQDESV (reference sequence). This CDR3 is built from 14 residues. CDR3 nucleotide sequence: TGTGCCAGCAGCTTAGGTGGGGCACGGGAGACCCAGTACTTC. The encoded protein is CASSLGGARETQYF.

The CDR3 loop reads CASSLPPGPQHF. CDR3 sequence (DNA): TGTGCCAGCAGTTTACCCCCAGGACCCCAGCATTTT. V is TRBV28 and J is TRBJ1-5; unclear D gene. Germline V lookup: CDR1 MDHEN, CDR2 SYDVKM. The CDR3 sequence is 12 residues long. Trimming removed 2 bases at V and 10 bases at J, with 9 bases between.

The chain recombines TRBV7-9 with TRBJ2-3, with 10 bases matching TRBD1. The J segment lost 3 bases and the V segment lost 4 bases, leaving 4 bases of the junction unmatched. This CDR3 is built from 15 residues. CDR1 SEHNR and CDR2 FQNEAQ come from the germline V gene (reference sequence). CDR3: CASSSGQGVTDTQYF. DNA of the CDR3: TGTGCCAGCAGCTCTGGACAGGGGGTGACAGATACGCAGTATTTT.

V and J are TRBV12-3 or TRBV12-4 and TRBJ1-1; D remains unclear. The CDR3 runs 11 residues. Trimming left V 7 bases short and J 8 bases short, with 11 bases between. CDR3 sequence (DNA): TGTGCCAGCACCCTCGGACGAGAAGCTTTCTTT. Protein product: CASTLGREAFF.

This rearrangement joins TRBV7-2 to TRBJ2-1; TRBD2 matches at 8 bases. The J call may be mistaken, given a closer DNA end match to TRBJ2-7. The CDR3 has 14 amino acids. Per the germline V gene, CDR1 is SGHTA and CDR2 is FQGNSA. CDR3 in DNA: TGTGCCAGCAGCTTTTCCGGGAGGGCCTACGAGCAGTACTTC. It translates to CASSFSGRAYEQYF.

Points on this clonotype: The CDR3 does not end in the conserved phenylalanine or tryptophan, so this is likely a read error. It is unclear where the CDR3 begins or ends on the DNA, so no DNA is shown, and the CDR3 is as TCRdb lists it. V and J are TRBV7-6 and TRBJ2-1; the D call in the table, TRBD2, was not verified against the DNA. The CDR3 totals 17 residues, both ends included. Germline CDR1 is SGHVS and CDR2 is FNYEAQ. CDR3 in amino acids: CASSLVAGHSYEQYFGN.

J is TRBJ2-4 and V is TRBV11-2; TRBD1 matches 10 bases. The J call may not be correct, given that the DNA end is closer to TRBJ2-5. The CDR3 extends over 15 amino acids. CDR1 SGHAT and CDR2 FQNNGV come from the germline V gene. The CDR3 coding sequence is TGTGCCAGCAGCAGCCGGGACAGGGGTTTAGAGACCCAGTACTTC. Its protein product is CASSSRDRGLETQYF.

This chain uses TRBV7-9 with TRBJ2-3, with D perhaps matching TRBD1 (5 bases). CDR1 SEHNR and CDR2 FQNEAQ come from the germline V gene (reference sequence). V lost 0 bases to trimming and J lost 1 base, with 5 bases between them. This CDR3 is 14 amino acids long. The CDR3 reads CASSLAQGTDTQYF. CDR3 nucleotides: TGTGCCAGCAGCTTAGCACAGGGCACAGATACGCAGTATTTT. Together with reference TRBV7-9 and TRBJ2-3, the CDR3 gives the full variable domain: DTGVSQNPRHKITKRGQNVTFRCDPISEHNRLYWYRQTLGQGPEFLTYFQNEAQLEKSRLLSDRFSAERPKGSFSTLEIQRTEQGDSAMYLCASSLAQGTDTQYFGPGTRLTVL.

A few counts support this clonotype. V usage is TRBV7-2 and J usage is TRBJ2-5; 11 bases match TRBD2. There are 15 residues in the CDR3. Germline CDR1 is SGHTA and CDR2 is FQGNSA. J lost 5 bases, V lost 2 bases, and 4 bases had no gene match. The CDR3 DNA reads TGTGCCAGCAGCTTATTGACTAGCGGGAAGGAGACCCAGTACTTC. This encodes CASSLLTSGKETQYF.

The CDR3 nucleotides read TGTGCCAGCAGTTACTGGCCGGGACAAAACACTGAAGCTTTCTTT. This gives the protein CASSYWPGQNTEAFF. The chain uses TRBV6-8 and TRBJ1-1; maybe TRBD1 (6 bases). Germline CDR1 reads MNHGY; CDR2 reads SAAAGT. The V and J ends lost 1 base and 2 bases respectively, with 11 bases between them. This CDR3 comprises 15 residues.